This TCR beta chain derives from a study of T-cell memory formation after mild COVID-19. On the study more broadly: There were largely donor-specific TCR clusters.

The authors produced TCR alpha and TCR beta cDNA libraries with sample barcodes and UMIs by 5'RACE using constant-segment primers. MiXCR, run by TCRdb on the 5' RACE reads, gives a single entry per CDR3 protein. This repertoire shows approximately 400,000 distinct CDR3 sequences, 24% found once; its top ten account for roughly 8.7%. This clonotype was detected a few times. Germline V gene lookup returns CDR1 SGDLS and CDR2 YYNGEE. V lost 3 bases to trimming and J lost 1 base, with 10 bases between them. The CDR3 is 14 amino acids. The sample taken for sequencing was PBMCs or a T cell subset sorted from them (not recorded which). The V gene is TRBV9, the J gene TRBJ1-1, with a tentative D call TRBD1 (6 bases). This TCR was sampled from an adult woman who had mild COVID-19 (a few samples of this study predate the infection). Cell type and time point are not known. The CDR3 DNA follows: TGTGCCAGCAGCGCCGTGGACAGGAACACTGAAGCTTTCTTT. Amino acids: CASSAVDRNTEAFF. The full variable domain, its missing parts supplied by reference TRBV9 and TRBJ1-1, is DSGVTQTPKHLITATGQRVTLRCSPRSGDLSVYWYQQSLDQGLQFLIQYYNGEERAKGNILERFSAQQFPDLHSELNLSSLELGDSALYFCASSAVDRNTEAFFGQGTRLTVV.